The next 30 T cell receptor beta chains were all read from a single sample in a study of blood T cell repertoires in COVID-19. Generated by immunoSEQ multiplex PCR, the TCRdb table keeps only in-frame clones and is missing some. The sample has some 120,000 clones, about 89% seen once; the top ten hold approximately 3.6%. Sequencing was done on a sample of peripheral blood. Receptors originate from a woman aged 60-75 years with acute or convalescent COVID-19.

The chain carries TRBV10-3 and TRBJ1-2; perhaps TRBD1 as D (6 bases). Germline CDR1 ENHRY, CDR2 SYGVKD. The CDR3 spans 12 residues. V was cut by 4 bases and J by 7 bases, with 10 bases left in between. The CDR3 DNA follows: TGTGCCATCAGTGCAGGGGAGGGTGGCTACACCTTC. Its protein product is CAISAGEGGYTF.

The V gene is TRBV9, the J gene TRBJ2-1; 16 nucleotides align to TRBD2. This CDR3 comprises 17 residues. Trimming took 4 bases from V and 2 from J; bases not matched to a gene: 3. Germline V gives CDR1 SGDLS, CDR2 YYNGEE. This chain's CDR3 is CASSTGTSGGAYNEQFF. CDR3 nucleotides: TGTGCCAGCAGCACCGGGACTAGCGGGGGGGCCTACAATGAGCAGTTCTTC. Full variable domain (outside the CDR3, taken from reference TRBV9 and TRBJ2-1): DSGVTQTPKHLITATGQRVTLRCSPRSGDLSVYWYQQSLDQGLQFLIQYYNGEERAKGNILERFSAQQFPDLHSELNLSSLELGDSALYFCASSTGTSGGAYNEQFFGPGTRLTVL.

The chain couples TRBV12-3 or TRBV12-4 to TRBJ1-5; D uncertain. V lost 3 bases to trimming and J lost 3 bases, with 6 bases between them. CDR3 length: 13 residues. The CDR3 here is CASSLAYNQPQHF. The CDR3 nucleotides read TGTGCCAGCAGTTTGGCTTACAATCAGCCCCAGCATTTT.

This chain links TRBV7-2 with TRBJ2-3, with 8 bases matching TRBD1. V dropped 3 bases and J dropped 1; count of bases not matched to a gene: 3. The CDR3 is 15 amino acids. Germline assignment: CDR1 SGHTA and CDR2 FQGNSA. This chain's CDR3 is CASSFRGQGTDTQYF. The CDR3, as DNA: TGTGCCAGCAGCTTCAGGGGGCAGGGCACAGATACGCAGTATTTT. Filled out from reference TRBV7-2 and TRBJ2-3, the complete variable domain reads GAGVSQSPSNKVTEKGKDVELRCDPISGHTALYWYRQSLGQGLEFLIYFQGNSAPDKSGLPSDRFSAERTGGSVSTLTIQRTQQEDSAVYLCASSFRGQGTDTQYFGPGTRLTVL.

The table lists this clone with a count of one. The V call is TRBV6-6, the J call TRBJ2-7, with 13 bases identical to TRBD2. V lost 5 bases to trimming and J lost 0 bases; unmatched junction nucleotides: 10. The CDR3 extends over 18 amino acids. Germline CDR1 is MNHNY and CDR2 is SVGAGI (reference sequence). This CDR3 is CASSRMGLAGISSYEQYV. CDR3 sequence (DNA): TGTGCCAGCAGTCGGATGGGACTAGCGGGGATCAGCTCCTACGAGCAGTACGTC.

This clone has a single count. This rearrangement joins TRBV6-5 to TRBJ1-6; maybe TRBD1 (5 bases). Trimming cost V 7 bases and J 9 bases, with 16 bases left between them. The CDR3 extends over 14 amino acids. CDR1 and CDR2 (germline): MNHEY, SVGAGI. CDR3 loop: CASTDSRVASPLHF. CDR3 nucleotide sequence: TGTGCCAGCACCGATTCCAGGGTGGCTTCACCCCTCCACTTT.

This clone appeared a few times. The gene calls are TRBV27 and TRBJ1-1; no clear D gene. Looked up from germline, CDR1 is MNHEY and CDR2 is SMNVEV (reference sequence). This CDR3 spans 14 amino acids. The V end was cut by 3 bases, the J end by 5 bases, with 13 bases between. CDR3 protein: CASSLIGRRTEAFF. The CDR3 DNA sequence: TGTGCCAGCAGTTTGATAGGGCGGAGGACTGAAGCTTTCTTT.

The rearrangement links TRBV6-6 to TRBJ1-4; TRBD1 agrees at 7 bases. CDR3 length: 13 amino acids. Losses at the gene ends were 6 bases for V and 8 bases for J; bases not matched to a gene: 6. Germline-derived CDR1 and CDR2 are MNHNY and SVGAGI (reference sequence). The CDR3 is CASRPGTAEKLFF. In DNA form, the CDR3 reads TGTGCCAGCAGGCCCGGGACAGCAGAAAAACTGTTTTTT.

The V gene is TRBV11-2, the J gene TRBJ1-4; D perhaps matches TRBD1 (6 bases). Trimming cost V 1 base and J 3 bases, with 6 bases left between them. CDR3 length: 14 residues. Germline assignment: CDR1 SGHAT and CDR2 FQNNGV. CDR3 loop: CASSLGQANEKLFF. CDR3 in DNA: TGTGCCAGCAGCTTAGGACAGGCTAATGAAAAACTGTTTTTT.

The chain uses TRBV21-1 and TRBJ1-4; the DNA was not used to check the table's D call, TRBD1. TRBV21-1 is noted as a pseudogene. The CDR3 contains 17 residues. CDR3 residues: CASSSTGDSIYNEKLFF. The CDR3 DNA is TGTGCCAGCAGTTCGACAGGGGATAGTATTTATAATGAAAAACTGTTTTTT.

This chain uses TRBV19 with TRBJ1-2; maybe TRBD1 (5 bases). The CDR3 runs 12 residues. V lost 8 bases and J lost 5, with 12 bases in between. Germline-derived CDR1 and CDR2 are LNHDA and SQIVND (reference sequence). The CDR3 region is CASSQGGYGYTF. DNA of the CDR3: TGTGCCAGTTCGCAGGGTGGGTATGGCTACACCTTC.

This chain connects TRBV29-1 to TRBJ2-2; D is perhaps TRBD1 (6 bases). This CDR3 has 14 amino acids. V was clipped by 1 base and J by 4 bases, with 10 bases between them. Germline-derived CDR1 and CDR2 are SQVTM and ANQGSEA. The CDR3 sequence: CSVEGDRPTGELFF. For the CDR3, the DNA is TGCAGCGTTGAAGGAGACAGGCCCACCGGGGAGCTGTTTTTT.

This chain connects TRBV5-1 to TRBJ1-6; 7 bases are a match to TRBD1. The CDR3 length is 14 residues. Germline V gene sequence: CDR1 SGHRS, CDR2 YFSETQ. V was pared by 3 bases and J by 7 bases, with 4 bases of the junction left unmatched. The CDR3 DNA reads as TGCGCCAGCAGCTCGGGGACAGTCAATTCACCCCTCCACTTT. Protein product: CASSSGTVNSPLHF.

The chain has TRBV6-6 and TRBJ1-6; TRBD1 aligns across 9 bases. The germline gives CDR1 MNHNY, CDR2 SVGAGI (reference sequence). With 7 bases clipped from V and 8 bases from J, the junction kept 12 bases outside the gene matches. The length of the CDR3 is 16 residues. CDR3 coding DNA: TGTGCCAGCAACCTCCCTCAGGGACAGGGTTATTCACCCCTCCACTTT. Amino acids: CASNLPQGQGYSPLHF.

This chain links TRBV6-1 with TRBJ1-5; D possibly corresponds to TRBD1 (6 bases). Looked up from germline, CDR1 is MNHNS and CDR2 is SASEGT. The V and J ends lost 3 bases and 4 bases respectively, with 10 bases between them. The CDR3 spans 14 residues. The chain's CDR3 is CASSEGHSNQPQHF. As DNA, the CDR3 is TGTGCCAGCAGTGAGGGACACTCAAATCAGCCCCAGCATTTT.

This sequence joins TRBV6-5 and TRBJ1-2; D is possibly TRBD1 (6 bases). With 6 bases removed from V and 11 bases from J, the gap between germline ends came to 22 bases. The CDR3 is 14 residues long. Germline V gene data show CDR1 as MNHEY and CDR2 as SVGAGI. The CDR3 DNA follows: TGTGCCAGCAGCCCCACTTCGGGCAGGGGCGGATACACCTTC. Protein product: CASSPTSGRGGYTF.

The V and J genes are TRBV30 and TRBJ2-7; D is ambiguous. Germline loops: CDR1 GTSNPN, CDR2 SVGIG (reference sequence). Between the trimmed V and J ends, which lost 3 bases and 3 bases, there was a span of 12 bases. The CDR3 is made up of 13 amino acids. CDR3 DNA: TGTGCCTGGAGCCTATACCTCCTCTACGAGCAGTACGTC. It codes for CAWSLYLLYEQYV.

V gene TRBV4-1 combines with J gene TRBJ1-2, with unresolved D. The length of the CDR3 is 14 residues. The V gene's germline CDR1 is MGHRA and CDR2 YSYEKL. V was pared by 0 bases and J by 8 bases, with 13 bases between. CDR3 sequence (DNA): TGCGCCAGCAGCCAAGATGGAGTCCCCAGCGGCTACACCTTC. Encoded protein: CASSQDGVPSGYTF.

The chain has TRBV5-6 and TRBJ2-3; D is undetermined. CDR3 length: 13 amino acids. Germline V gene sequence: CDR1 SGHDT, CDR2 YYEEEE. The V end lost 4 bases, the J end lost 0 bases, and 6 bases lay between the germline ends. CDR3 residues: CASSLLSTDTQYF. Here the CDR3 DNA reads TGTGCCAGCAGCCTCCTAAGCACAGATACGCAGTATTTT.

J is TRBJ2-1 and V is TRBV28; D might be TRBD2 (5 bases). Germline V gene lookup returns CDR1 MDHEN and CDR2 SYDVKM. This CDR3 has 17 residues. Trimming stripped 4 bases from V and 2 bases from J, with 18 bases between. CDR3 in amino acids: CASSSSTRGNPYNEQFF. DNA of the CDR3: TGTGCCAGCAGTTCATCAACAAGAGGGAACCCCTACAATGAGCAGTTCTTC. Looking up the rest from reference TRBV28 and TRBJ2-1 gives the full variable domain: DVKVTQSSRYLVKRTGEKVFLECVQDMDHENMFWYRQDPGLGLRLIYFSYDVKMKEKGDIPEGYSVSREKKERFSLILESASTNQTSMYLCASSSSTRGNPYNEQFFGPGTRLTVL.

V usage is TRBV30 and J usage is TRBJ2-1; TRBD2 aligns across 7 bases. CDR1 and CDR2 (germline): GTSNPN, SVGIG (reference sequence). The CDR3 has 14 residues. After removal of 2 bases from V and 6 bases from J, the junction contained 7 bases not matched to a gene. CDR3 bases: TGTGCCTGGAGTTGGGGGAGGGTCGGCAATGAGCAGTTCTTC. Its protein product is CAWSWGRVGNEQFF.

The chain carries TRBV10-2 and TRBJ1-5, with a tentative D call TRBD1 (6 bases). Germline-derived CDR1 and CDR2 are WSHSY and SAAADI. The CDR3 runs 13 residues. V was trimmed by 3 bases and J by 6 bases, leaving 9 bases between them. DNA for the CDR3: TGCGCCAGCAGTGAACAGGGTGCTCAGCCCCAGCATTTT. This gives the protein CASSEQGAQPQHF.

V usage is TRBV6-6 and J usage is TRBJ1-1; D is perhaps TRBD1 (5 bases). The V end was cut by 6 bases, the J end by 4 bases, with 9 bases between. This CDR3 has 12 residues. CDR1 and CDR2 (germline): MNHNY, SVGAGI (reference sequence). The CDR3 DNA reads TGTGCCAGCAGGTCCACAGGCACTGAAGCTTTCTTT. This gives the protein CASRSTGTEAFF.

This clone is a singleton in its sample. The DNA for the CDR3 is TGTGCCAGCAGTTCCCACAAGGGACTCGCCCGAACTGAAGCTTTCTTT. Residues: CASSSHKGLARTEAFF. The chain is built from TRBV6-5 and TRBJ1-1; D may be TRBD1 (5 bases). V lost 4 bases and J lost 5, with 20 bases in between. Looked up from germline, CDR1 is MNHEY and CDR2 is SVGAGI. The CDR3 length is 16 residues.

The rearrangement uses TRBV14 and TRBJ2-7, with a tentative D call TRBD2 (6 bases). The CDR3 sequence is 15 residues long. CDR1 SGHDN and CDR2 FVKESK come from the germline V gene. V shed 1 base and J shed 6 bases, with 16 bases lying between them. The CDR3 reads CASSQGDGRSSEQYF. DNA for the CDR3: TGTGCCAGCAGCCAAGGGGATGGGAGGAGCTCCGAGCAGTACTTC. Full variable domain (outside the CDR3, taken from reference TRBV14 and TRBJ2-7): EAGVTQFPSHSVIEKGQTVTLRCDPISGHDNLYWYRRVMGKEIKFLLHFVKESKQDESGMPNNRFLAERTGGTYSTLKVQPAELEDSGVYFCASSQGDGRSSEQYFGPGTRLTVT.

The gene calls are TRBV3-1 (or the pseudogene TRBV3-2) and TRBJ2-7; D unclear. The CDR3 sequence is 14 residues long. The germline gives CDR1 LGHDT, CDR2 YNNKEL (reference sequence). The V end lost 4 bases, the J end lost 0 bases, and 10 bases lay between the germline ends. The CDR3: CASSPHPSSYEQYV. The CDR3 bases are TGTGCCAGCAGCCCCCACCCGAGCTCCTACGAGCAGTACGTC.

The chain combines TRBV6-4 with TRBJ1-2, with D uncertain. Trimming stripped 0 bases from V and 8 bases from J, with 10 bases between. CDR1 is MRHNA, CDR2 SNTAGT, per germline. The CDR3 is made up of 13 amino acids. The CDR3 loop reads CASSDSGGAGYTF. In DNA form, the CDR3 reads TGTGCCAGCAGTGACTCGGGAGGCGCAGGCTACACCTTC.

CDR3 coding DNA: TGTGCCAGCAGTTACACAGGTTACTATGAAAAACTGTTTTTT. It is translated as CASSYTGYYEKLFF. This chain uses TRBV6-5 with TRBJ1-4; maybe TRBD1 (5 bases). The CDR3 covers 14 residues. From germline, CDR1 is MNHEY and CDR2 SVGAGI. Between the trimmed V and J ends, which lost 2 bases and 6 bases, there was a span of 10 bases.

This rearrangement joins TRBV3-1 (or the pseudogene TRBV3-2) to TRBJ2-7; D perhaps matches TRBD2 (6 bases). The CDR3 has 11 amino acids. Looked up from germline, CDR1 is LGHDT and CDR2 is YNNKEL (reference sequence). Deletions cut 4 bases from V and 5 bases from J, with 6 bases between. The CDR3 loop reads CASSPGDEQYF. In DNA, the CDR3 is TGTGCCAGCAGCCCGGGGGACGAGCAGTACTTC.

The chain joins TRBV27 to TRBJ2-1, with 8 bases identical to TRBD2. Germline CDR1 and CDR2: MNHEY and SMNVEV (reference sequence). This CDR3 is built from 15 residues. The V gene end was trimmed by 8 bases and the J gene end by 1 base; junction bases not matched to a gene: 7. The CDR3 loop is CASRPSGPSYNEQFF. The CDR3 DNA follows: TGTGCCAGCCGGCCTAGCGGGCCGTCCTACAATGAGCAGTTCTTC.